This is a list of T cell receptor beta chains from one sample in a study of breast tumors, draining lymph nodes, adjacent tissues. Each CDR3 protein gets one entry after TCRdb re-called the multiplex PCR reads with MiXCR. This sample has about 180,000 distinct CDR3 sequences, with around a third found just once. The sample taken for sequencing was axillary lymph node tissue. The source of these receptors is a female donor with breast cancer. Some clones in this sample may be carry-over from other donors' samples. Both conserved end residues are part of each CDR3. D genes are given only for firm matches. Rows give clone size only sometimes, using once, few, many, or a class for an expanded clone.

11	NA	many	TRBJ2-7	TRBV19	CASFDGYEQYF	TGTGCCAGCTTTGACGGCTACGAGCAGTACTTC
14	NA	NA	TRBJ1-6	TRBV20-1	CGARGSQLNSPLHF	TGCGGTGCTAGAGGTTCTCAGCTTAATTCACCCCTCCACTTT
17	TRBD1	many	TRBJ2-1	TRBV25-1	CASSLYVSGQGRNEQFF	TGTGCCAGCAGTTTGTACGTGTCGGGACAGGGGAGAAATGAGCAGTTCTTC
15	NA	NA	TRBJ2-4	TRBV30	CAYGERQGAKNIQYF	TGTGCTTACGGAGAGCGCCAAGGGGCCAAAAACATTCAGTACTTC
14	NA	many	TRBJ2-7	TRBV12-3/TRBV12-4	CASRLAGSSYEQYF	TGTGCCAGCAGGTTGGCGGGCAGCTCCTACGAGCAGTACTTC
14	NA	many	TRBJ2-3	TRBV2	CARGRDGSTDTQYF	TGTGCCAGGGGTCGGGACGGGAGCACAGATACGCAGTATTTT
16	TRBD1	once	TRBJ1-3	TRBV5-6	CASSPGQGLSGNTIYF	TGTGCCAGCAGCCCCGGACAGGGACTAAGCGGAAACACCATATATTTT
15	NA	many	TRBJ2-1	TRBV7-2	CASSSDRAPYNEQFF	TGTGCCAGCAGCTCCGACAGAGCTCCATACAATGAGCAGTTCTTC
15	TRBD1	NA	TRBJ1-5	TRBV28	CASSSGTGALQPQHF	TGTGCCAGCAGTTCCGGGACAGGCGCCCTCCAGCCCCAGCATTTT
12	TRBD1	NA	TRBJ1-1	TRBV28	CASSNRTGTAFF	TGTGCCAGCAGTAATAGGACAGGGACGGCTTTCTTT
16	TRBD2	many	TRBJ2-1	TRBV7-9	CASSLEVGGGAYEQFF	TGTGCCAGCAGCTTAGAAGTCGGCGGGGGGGCCTATGAGCAGTTCTTC
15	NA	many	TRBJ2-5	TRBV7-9	CASSLGWGGSETQYF	TGTGCCAGCAGCTTAGGTTGGGGGGGCTCAGAGACCCAGTACTTC
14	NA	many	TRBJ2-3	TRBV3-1	CASSNTVGTDTQYF	TGTGCCAGCAGCAACACTGTTGGCACAGATACGCAGTATTTT
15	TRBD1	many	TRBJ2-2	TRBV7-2	CASSQTGEVTGELFF	TGTGCCAGCAGCCAGACAGGGGAGGTCACCGGGGAGCTGTTTTTT
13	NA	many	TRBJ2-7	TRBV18	CASSPSTAYEQYF	TGTGCCAGCTCACCTAGCACAGCCTACGAGCAGTACTTC
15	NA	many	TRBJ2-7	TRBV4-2	CASSQGVPKTYEQYF	TGTGCCAGCAGCCAAGGAGTTCCCAAAACCTACGAGCAGTACTTC
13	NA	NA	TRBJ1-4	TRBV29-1	CSVGTGENEKLFF	TGCAGCGTTGGGACCGGGGAAAATGAAAAACTGTTTTTT
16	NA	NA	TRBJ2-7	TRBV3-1	CASSRADSGPSYEQYF	TGTGCCAGCAGCCGAGCGGACTCCGGGCCCTCCTACGAGCAGTACTTC
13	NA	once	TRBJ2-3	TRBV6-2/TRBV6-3	CASSRYPTDTQYF	TGTGCCAGCAGTCGTTACCCCACAGATACGCAGTATTTT
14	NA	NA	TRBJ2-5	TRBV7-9	CASRFSQGEETRYF	TGCGCCAGCAGGTTTTCACAGGGAGAAGAGACCCGGTACTTC
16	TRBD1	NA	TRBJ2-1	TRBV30	CAWSGLGQGAYNEQFF	TGTGCCTGGAGCGGCCTCGGACAGGGGGCGTACAATGAGCAGTTCTTC
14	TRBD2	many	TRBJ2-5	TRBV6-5	CASRPTSGDETQYF	TGTGCCAGCAGACCGACTAGCGGGGACGAGACCCAGTACTTC
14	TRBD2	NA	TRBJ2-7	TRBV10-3	CAIRTSGRFYEQYF	TGTGCCATCCGGACTAGCGGGAGGTTCTACGAGCAGTACTTC
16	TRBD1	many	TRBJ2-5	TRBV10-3	CAISESRDRGQETQYF	TGTGCCATCAGTGAGTCCCGGGACAGGGGGCAGGAGACCCAGTACTTC
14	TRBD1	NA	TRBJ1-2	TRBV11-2	CVSSFGQGDYGYTF	TGTGTCAGCAGCTTTGGACAGGGTGACTATGGCTACACCTTC
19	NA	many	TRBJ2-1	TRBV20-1	CSARVAAGGKASSYNEQFF	TGCAGTGCTAGGGTCGCCGCAGGGGGGAAGGCCTCCTCCTACAATGAGCAGTTCTTC
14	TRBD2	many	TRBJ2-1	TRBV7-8	CASSTPGLYNEQFF	TGTGCCAGCAGCACTCCGGGACTATACAATGAGCAGTTCTTC
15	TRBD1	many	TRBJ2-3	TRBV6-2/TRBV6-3	CASSLRQGNTDTQYF	TGTGCCAGCAGTCTCCGACAGGGAAACACAGATACGCAGTATTTT
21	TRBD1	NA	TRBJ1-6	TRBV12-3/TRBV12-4	CASSLSPLGTETQGESSPLHF	TGTGCCAGCAGTTTAAGCCCCCTAGGGACGGAGACCCAGGGGGAAAGTTCACCCCTCCACTTT
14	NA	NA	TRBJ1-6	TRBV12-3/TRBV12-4	CASSSYRESSPLHF	TGTGCCAGCAGTTCATACAGGGAGAGTTCACCCCTCCACTTT
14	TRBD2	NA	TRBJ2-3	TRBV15	CATSSLAGKDTQYF	TGTGCCACCAGCAGTCTAGCGGGGAAAGATACGCAGTATTTT
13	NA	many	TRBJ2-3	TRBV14	CASSHGFTDTQYF	TGTGCCAGTTCACATGGATTCACAGATACGCAGTATTTT
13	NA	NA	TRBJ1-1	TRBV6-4	CASPGDLNTEAFF	TGTGCCAGTCCCGGAGACTTGAACACTGAAGCTTTCTTT
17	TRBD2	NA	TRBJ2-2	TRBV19	CASSTQAGTSGSGELFF	TGTGCCAGTAGTACCCAGGCAGGGACTAGCGGTTCCGGGGAGCTGTTTTTT
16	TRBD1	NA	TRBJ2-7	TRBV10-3	CAIREGQGTTVYEQYF	TGTGCCATCAGGGAAGGACAGGGGACTACCGTCTACGAGCAGTACTTC
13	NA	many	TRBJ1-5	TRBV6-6	CASSYSKAQPQHF	TGTGCCAGCAGTTACTCGAAAGCTCAGCCCCAGCATTTT
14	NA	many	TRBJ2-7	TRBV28	CASSQDSHGYEQYF	TGTGCCAGCAGTCAGGACAGCCACGGTTACGAGCAGTACTTC
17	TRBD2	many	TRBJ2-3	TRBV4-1	CASSQVPGLAGGDTQYF	TGCGCCAGCAGCCAAGTTCCCGGACTAGCGGGAGGCGATACGCAGTATTTT
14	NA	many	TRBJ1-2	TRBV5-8	CASSSGNRWDGYTF	TGTGCCAGCAGCTCCGGGAATCGGTGGGATGGCTACACCTTC
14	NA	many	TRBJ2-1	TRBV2	CATTLMGTYNEQFF	TGTGCCACCACCTTAATGGGGACTTACAATGAGCAGTTCTTC
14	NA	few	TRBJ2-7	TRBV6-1	CASSNRQELTQQYF	TGTGCCAGCAGCAACAGACAGGAACTAACCCAGCAGTACTTC
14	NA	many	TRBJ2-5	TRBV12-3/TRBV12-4	CASGLSGDPRAQYF	TGTGCCAGCGGGTTATCCGGGGACCCAAGGGCCCAGTACTTC
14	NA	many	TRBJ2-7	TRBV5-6	CASSQPGASPEQYF	TGTGCCAGCAGCCAACCAGGGGCCAGCCCCGAGCAGTACTTC
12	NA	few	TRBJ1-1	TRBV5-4	CASSWDNTEAFF	TGTGCCAGCAGCTGGGATAACACTGAAGCTTTCTTT